One T cell receptor (beta chain) is described in this entry. Its antigen is not known. The data were obtained in a study of T cell responses to AZD1222 COVID-19 vaccine. Here immunoSEQ multiplex PCR was the method, and the copy in TCRdb shows in-frame clones only, minus some. Of about 130,000 clones in the sample, around 89% were seen once. Broader study findings: Clonal diversity may have been underestimated, and the donors were mostly white British, with more females than males. Within unmutated variant regions lay the reported targets of nearly half of spike-specific TCRs.

The ends were cut back, 0 bases at V and 6 bases at J, with 9 bases in the middle. The germline V gene encodes CDR1 SGHTA and CDR2 FQGNSA. The CDR3 is 14 amino acids. This receptor was taken from an adult in good health. The genes are TRBV7-2 and TRBJ1-5; D call uncertain. Sequenced here: peripheral blood, sampled on day 0 of AZD1222 vaccination. CDR3 loop: CASSLAGLSQPQHF. The CDR3 DNA follows: TGTGCCAGCAGCTTAGCAGGATTGAGTCAGCCCCAGCATTTT.